The 28 T cell receptor beta chains reported below all come from one sample, sequenced in a study of cytomegalovirus exposure and HLA in healthy donors. 60 Vbeta and 13 Jbeta primers were used in PCR. The protocol was immunoSEQ multiplex PCR, while the TCRdb copy is restricted to in-frame clones and leaves out a portion. The sample has about 190,000 clones; approximately 81% are singletons. Sequencing was carried out using PBMCs. These TCRs come from a boy younger than 18 in good health and CMV-seronegative.

This sequence joins TRBV5-4 and TRBJ1-1; 8 positions agree with TRBD1. J gave up 0 bases and V 4 bases, and 11 bases lay outside the gene matches. Germline V gives CDR1 SGHNT, CDR2 YYREEE (reference sequence). CDR3 length: 17 amino acids. DNA of the CDR3: TGTGCCAGCAGCGGACAGACAGGGGCCCTAATGAACACTGAAGCTTTCTTT. Protein sequence: CASSGQTGALMNTEAFF.

This chain links TRBV7-2 with TRBJ1-5, with D possibly being TRBD1 (5 bases). Germline V lookup: CDR1 SGHTA, CDR2 FQGNSA. V shed 5 bases and J shed 6 bases, with 17 bases lying between them. This CDR3 comprises 15 residues. For the CDR3, the DNA is TGTGCCAGCAGCCGCGAGTTTACAGGTCTTCAGCCCCAGCATTTT. This encodes CASSREFTGLQPQHF.

The J gene is TRBJ1-6, the V gene TRBV4-2, with TRBD1 identical over 7 bases. This CDR3 has 14 residues. Trimming removed 0 bases from V and 8 bases from J; junction bases left unmatched: 1. CDR1 is LGHNA, CDR2 YNFKEQ, per germline. Here the CDR3 DNA reads TGTGCCAGCAGCCAAGATGGACAGGATTCACCCCTCCACTTT. Protein sequence: CASSQDGQDSPLHF.

This CDR3 is CASSRPLGTVKGEQYF. As DNA, the CDR3 is TGTGCCAGCAGCCGACCTTTGGGGACAGTTAAAGGCGAGCAGTACTTC. This rearrangement joins TRBV28 to TRBJ2-7; 7 bases map to TRBD1. Trimming removed 6 bases from V and 6 bases from J; junction bases left unmatched: 17. This CDR3 comprises 16 residues. The germline V gene encodes CDR1 MDHEN and CDR2 SYDVKM.

This CDR3 reads CASSPENLGAYNEQFF. Written as DNA, the CDR3 is TGTGCCAGTAGTCCTGAAAACTTAGGAGCCTACAATGAGCAGTTCTTC. V and J are TRBV19 and TRBJ2-1, with D hard to call. The CDR3 loop spans 16 amino acids. Germline V gene lookup returns CDR1 LNHDA and CDR2 SQIVND (reference sequence). V shed 5 bases and J shed 2 bases, with 16 bases lying between them.

This chain connects TRBV27 to TRBJ1-2; tentatively, D is TRBD1 (6 bases). V lost 3 bases to trimming and J lost 4 bases, with 12 bases between them. There are 14 residues in the CDR3. Germline CDR1 is MNHEY and CDR2 is SMNVEV (reference sequence). CDR3 nucleotides: TGTGCCAGCAGTTTTGTAGGGGGGGGCTATGGCTACACCTTC. This gives the protein CASSFVGGGYGYTF.

The V call is TRBV11-2, the J call TRBJ2-5, with D possibly matching TRBD2 (6 bases). This CDR3 region has 14 residues. V shed 3 bases and J shed 5 bases, with 13 bases lying between them. In germline, CDR1 is SGHAT, CDR2 FQNNGV. CDR3 coding DNA: TGTGCCAGCAGCTTGCAGGGAGGACGGGAGACCCAGTACTTC. This encodes CASSLQGGRETQYF.

The chain is built from TRBV19 and TRBJ2-1, with 10 bases aligning to TRBD2. This CDR3 spans 15 amino acids. From germline, CDR1 is LNHDA and CDR2 SQIVND (reference sequence). The V gene end was trimmed by 4 bases and the J gene end by 8 bases; junction bases not matched to a gene: 8. The CDR3 DNA reads TGTGCCAGTAGTAGCTCTAGCGGGAGAGTCTATGAGCAGTTCTTC. It encodes CASSSSSGRVYEQFF.

The rearrangement uses TRBV10-1 and TRBJ2-1, with 10 nucleotides matching TRBD2. CDR1 is WNHNN and CDR2 is SYGVQD in the germline V gene (reference sequence). There are 15 residues in the CDR3. Losses at the gene ends were 6 bases for V and 7 bases for J; bases not matched to a gene: 9. CDR3: CASSWGLAGANEQFF. DNA of the CDR3: TGCGCCAGCAGCTGGGGCCTAGCGGGGGCAAATGAGCAGTTCTTC.

The J gene is TRBJ2-3, the V gene TRBV10-3, with 7 bases matching TRBD2. CDR1 is ENHRY, CDR2 SYGVKD, per germline. This CDR3 contains 13 residues. Losses at the gene ends were 7 bases for V and 1 base for J; bases not matched to a gene: 2. The CDR3 nucleotides are TGTGCCATCACTGGGGGGGGCACAGATACGCAGTATTTT. Translated, it gives CAITGGGTDTQYF.

This clone has a handful of counts. This chain links TRBV7-9 with TRBJ2-1, with no clear D. The V gene lost 1 base and the J gene lost 10 bases, with 8 bases spanning the gap. This CDR3 has 12 amino acids. Germline-derived CDR1 and CDR2 are SEHNR and FQNEAQ (reference sequence). The CDR3 DNA reads as TGTGCCAGCAGCTTAGGGTTCAGGGAGCAGTTCTTC. It is translated as CASSLGFREQFF.

The rearrangement uses TRBV29-1 and TRBJ2-1; TRBD1 matches at 7 bases. The CDR3 runs to 13 residues. The J segment lost 6 bases and the V segment lost 6 bases, leaving 8 bases of the junction unmatched. Germline V lookup: CDR1 SQVTM, CDR2 ANQGSEA. Written as DNA, the CDR3 is TGCAGCGTCGGAACCCGGGACAGCAATGAGCAGTTCTTC. Amino acid sequence: CSVGTRDSNEQFF.

The chain has TRBV9 and TRBJ1-2; D remains ambiguous. The CDR3 extends over 14 amino acids. CDR1 SGDLS and CDR2 YYNGEE come from the germline V gene. V was clipped by 3 bases and J by 4 bases, with 13 bases between them. Written as DNA, the CDR3 is TGTGCCAGCAGCGCCGCAGGCGATGGCTATGGCTACACCTTC. This gives the protein CASSAAGDGYGYTF.

This chain connects TRBV9 to TRBJ2-1; D possibly corresponds to TRBD1 (5 bases). Trimming shortened V by 0 bases and J by 9 bases, and 13 bases separated the two germline ends. Germline V gene sequence: CDR1 SGDLS, CDR2 YYNGEE. The CDR3 covers 14 residues. The CDR3 sequence: CASSVGGAGSEQFF. CDR3 nucleotides: TGTGCCAGCAGCGTAGGGGGCGCCGGTAGTGAGCAGTTCTTC.

The chain employs TRBV4-3 and TRBJ2-1; 14 nucleotides match TRBD2. V dropped 0 bases and J dropped 4; count of bases not matched to a gene: 5. The germline gives CDR1 LGHNA, CDR2 YSLEER. The CDR3 totals 18 residues. The CDR3 DNA is TGCGCCAGCAGCCAAGAAACCGGGACTAGCGGGGGATACAATGAGCAGTTCTTC. Its translation is CASSQETGTSGGYNEQFF.

The chain recombines TRBV4-3 with TRBJ2-6; 8 bases are a match to TRBD1. Per germline, CDR1 LGHNA and CDR2 YSLEER. The CDR3 contains 16 residues. J lost 4 bases, V lost 4 bases, and 6 bases had no gene match. CDR3 sequence (DNA): TGCGCCAGCAGCCGACGGGGACAGGAAGGGGCCAACGTCCTGACTTTC. This translates into CASSRRGQEGANVLTF.

The chain recombines TRBV29-1 with TRBJ2-1; D ambiguous. The length of the CDR3 is 14 residues. Germline assignment: CDR1 SQVTM and CDR2 ANQGSEA. V dropped 1 base and J dropped 0 bases, with 7 bases sitting between them. The CDR3 spells CSVEGASSYNEQFF. The CDR3 bases are TGCAGCGTTGAAGGGGCCAGCTCCTACAATGAGCAGTTCTTC.

The V and J genes are TRBV4-2 and TRBJ2-5; D is possibly TRBD2 (5 bases). Trimming cost V 0 bases and J 6 bases, with 14 bases left between them. The CDR3 consists of 15 residues. CDR1 and CDR2 from the germline V gene are LGHNA and YNFKEQ. In nucleotides, the CDR3 is TGTGCCAGCAGCCAAGAGATCGTGGGAGCAAAGACCCAGTACTTC. This translates into CASSQEIVGAKTQYF.

The chain carries TRBV4-1 and TRBJ1-2; D is possibly TRBD1 (6 bases). The CDR3 covers 15 residues. V was pared by 0 bases and J by 4 bases, with 12 bases between. In germline, CDR1 is MGHRA, CDR2 YSYEKL. DNA for the CDR3: TGCGCCAGCAGCCAAGATAGGGGGGGGTTCTATGGCTACACCTTC. Amino acids: CASSQDRGGFYGYTF.

This clone has a handful of counts. This chain connects TRBV6-6 to TRBJ2-1, with 9 bases that match TRBD2. The CDR3 totals 15 residues. Germline values: CDR1 MNHNY, CDR2 SVGAGI (reference sequence). V was clipped by 1 base and J by 5 bases; unmatched bases: 3. CDR3 residues: CASSYWTSEDNEQFF. The CDR3 DNA reads as TGTGCCAGCAGTTACTGGACTAGCGAGGACAATGAGCAGTTCTTC.

The sample holds a few counts of this clone. The chain combines TRBV30 with TRBJ1-1; D may be TRBD1 (5 bases). This CDR3 spans 14 amino acids. The V gene lost 0 bases and the J gene lost 1 base, with 9 bases spanning the gap. Germline CDR1 GTSNPN, CDR2 SVGIG (reference sequence). CDR3 protein: CAWSVGRPNTEAFF. CDR3 in DNA: TGTGCCTGGAGTGTGGGGCGGCCGAACACTGAAGCTTTCTTT.

As concerns this clone: One end of the junction varies from germline; a read error may be responsible. V is TRBV7-7 and J is TRBJ2-1, with a tentative D call TRBD1 (5 bases). The germline V gene encodes CDR1 SSHAT and CDR2 FNYEAQ (reference sequence). This CDR3 contains 15 residues. CDR3 protein: CASSPTVLSYNEQFF. The CDR3 DNA reads TGTGCTAGCAGTCCGACAGTTCTTTCCTACAATGAGCAGTTCTTC.

Of note for this clone: The junction and the germline gene differ at one end; a read error may be behind it. The chain is built from TRBV2 and TRBJ2-7; TRBD1 agrees at 9 bases. This CDR3 is 15 amino acids long. The germline gives CDR1 SNHLY, CDR2 FYNNEI. In DNA form, the CDR3 reads TGTGCCGGCAGTCTTTCCGGGACAGGGTGGGACGAGCAGTACTTC. This gives the protein CAGSLSGTGWDEQYF.

This chain connects TRBV28 to TRBJ1-4, with TRBD1 matching 7 bases. The V and J ends lost 5 bases and 8 bases, in that order; junction bases with no gene match: 11. There are 15 residues in the CDR3. CDR1 is MDHEN and CDR2 is SYDVKM in the germline V gene. CDR3 amino acids: CASSPQTGLREKLFF. CDR3 DNA: TGTGCCAGCAGTCCCCAGACAGGGCTCCGGGAAAAACTGTTTTTT.

In DNA, the CDR3 is TGTGCCAGCAGCGTATCGGGACAGAGAGAGACCCAGTACTTC. It specifies CASSVSGQRETQYF. V usage is TRBV9 and J usage is TRBJ2-5, with 7 bases identical to TRBD1. Germline CDR1 and CDR2: SGDLS and YYNGEE. The CDR3 has 14 residues. V lost 1 base, J lost 4 bases, and 4 bases stayed unmatched.

The chain carries TRBV5-1 and TRBJ1-4, with TRBD1 matching 10 bases. This CDR3 region has 15 residues. CDR1 is SGHRS and CDR2 is YFSETQ in the germline V gene. V lost 0 bases and J lost 8; bases outside the gene matches: 4. In nucleotides, the CDR3 is TGCGCCAGCAGCTTGGAGGGACAGGGGTCCGAAAAACTGTTTTTT. Translating gives CASSLEGQGSEKLFF.

Regarding this clone: Other DNA sequences of this sample code for an identical CDR3. This sequence joins TRBV11-2 and TRBJ1-5, with TRBD1 as a possible D gene (5 bases). This CDR3 has 15 amino acids. Germline CDR1 reads SGHAT; CDR2 reads FQNNGV. Between the trimmed V and J ends, which lost 5 bases and 2 bases, there was a span of 13 bases. CDR3 coding DNA: TGTGCCAGCAGCCCCGGGACGGGGGGCAATCAGCCCCAGCATTTT. It translates to CASSPGTGGNQPQHF. The variable domain in full, completed from reference TRBV11-2 and TRBJ1-5, reads EAGVAQSPRYKIIEKRQSVAFWCNPISGHATLYWYQQILGQGPKLLIQFQNNGVVDDSQLPKDRFSAERLKGVDSTLKIQPAKLEDSAVYLCASSPGTGGNQPQHFGDGTRLSIL.

The V call is TRBV7-2, the J call TRBJ2-7, with a weak D call TRBD2 (5 bases). The CDR3 loop spans 14 amino acids. Germline V gives CDR1 SGHTA, CDR2 FQGNSA. Trimming cost V 3 bases and J 6 bases, with 15 bases left between them. The CDR3: CASSFGGLVAEQYF. CDR3 bases: TGTGCCAGCAGCTTTGGCGGGCTGGTGGCCGAGCAGTACTTC.